The clone carrying this T cell receptor (beta chain) was found once. This record belongs to a study of blood T cell repertoires in COVID-19. Original handling: Amplification of reference gene primers was used by the study to estimate nucleated cell counts. TCRdb keeps only in-frame clones here, not all; method: immunoSEQ multiplex PCR. V and J calls and clone size come straight from that table; D and trimming were deduced from the DNA. The sample lists 300,000 or so clones, around 90% occurring once. Germline CDR1 MGHRA, CDR2 YSYEKL. This CDR3 contains 13 residues. Trimming removed 1 base from V and 8 bases from J, with 11 bases in between.

V and J are TRBV4-1 and TRBJ1-2, with D perhaps TRBD1 (6 bases). The sequencing input was peripheral blood. The TCR sequence derives from a man aged 18 to 29 who had recovered from COVID-19. CDR3 amino acids: CASSQVAGEGYTF. CDR3 nucleotide sequence: TGCGCCAGCAGCCAAGTGGCAGGGGAGGGCTACACCTTC.